A single sample gave rise to the 3 T cell receptor beta chains below, sequenced in a study of neoadjuvant nivolumab and ipilimumab in lung cancer. The method was immunoSEQ multiplex PCR; TCRdb's version includes in-frame clones alone and lacks a portion of them. Of over 25,000 clones listed, about 75% are singletons. The specimen was tumor tissue, collected after neoadjuvant nivolumab, alone or with ipilimumab, at or shortly before surgery. Source of these receptors: an adult with non-small cell lung cancer.

The chain is built from TRBV5-1 and TRBJ1-2; 8 nucleotides line up with TRBD1. This CDR3 region has 15 residues. The V gene's germline CDR1 is SGHRS and CDR2 YFSETQ. Losses at the gene ends were 0 bases for V and 8 bases for J; bases not matched to a gene: 9. DNA of the CDR3: TGCGCCAGCAGCTTGGACGCGGCGGACAGGGCAGGCTACACCTTC. Amino acid sequence: CASSLDAADRAGYTF.

The chain couples TRBV29-1 to TRBJ2-1; possibly TRBD2 for D (6 bases). Germline CDR1 reads SQVTM; CDR2 reads ANQGSEA. The CDR3 totals 15 residues. Trimming took 3 bases from V and 0 from J, leaving 12 bases between them. The CDR3 spells CSVERRDRSYNEQFF. In nucleotides, the CDR3 is TGCAGCGTTGAGAGGCGGGACCGCTCCTACAATGAGCAGTTCTTC.

Of note for this clone: A junction boundary mismatches the germline segment, possibly from a read error. The rearrangement uses TRBV7-7 and TRBJ2-5; D might be TRBD1 (7 bases). This CDR3 has 15 residues. Germline V gives CDR1 SSHAT, CDR2 FNYEAQ (reference sequence). The chain's CDR3 is CASSLSGGLEETQYF. The CDR3 DNA sequence: TGTGCTAGCAGCTTATCAGGGGGGCTAGAAGAGACCCAGTACTTC.